Following are 7 T cell receptor beta chains from one sample sequenced in a study of OX40 agonist ivuxolimab in advanced cancers. The assay was immunoSEQ multiplex PCR, and TCRdb's table has in-frame clones only and misses some. Of 45,000 to 60,000 clones in the sample, less than 85% were seen once. This material consisted of CD4+ or CD8+ T cells sorted from blood, taken in a trial of the OX40 agonist ivuxolimab. The receptors originated from an adult with an advanced solid tumor such as melanoma, head and neck, liver or kidney cancer.

The chain couples TRBV9 to TRBJ2-3; perhaps D is TRBD1 or TRBD2 (6 bases each). Per the germline V gene, CDR1 is SGDLS and CDR2 is YYNGEE. The CDR3 runs 15 residues. The ends were cut back, 4 bases at V and 5 bases at J, with 17 bases in the middle. CDR3 protein: CASSQYTRGQDTQYF. CDR3 DNA: TGTGCCAGCAGCCAATATACCCGGGGGCAAGATACGCAGTATTTT.

V and J are TRBV4-3 and TRBJ2-7; 8 nucleotides line up with TRBD2. With 2 bases clipped from V and 0 bases from J, the junction kept 3 bases outside the gene matches. This CDR3 contains 15 residues. In germline, CDR1 is LGHNA, CDR2 YSLEER. Here the CDR3 reads CASSQTSGRSYEQYF. The CDR3 DNA sequence: TGCGCCAGCAGCCAAACTAGCGGTCGCTCCTACGAGCAGTACTTC.

The gene calls are TRBV27 and TRBJ2-7; possible D gene TRBD2, 5 bases. Germline values: CDR1 MNHEY, CDR2 SMNVEV (reference sequence). The length of the CDR3 is 13 residues. Trimming left V 5 bases short and J 6 bases short, with 14 bases between. CDR3 loop: CASSPPHGGEQYF. In DNA form, the CDR3 reads TGTGCCAGCAGTCCCCCCCATGGAGGCGAGCAGTACTTC.

The chain employs TRBV4-1 and TRBJ1-3; D gene unclear. The CDR3 is 16 amino acids. The germline gives CDR1 MGHRA, CDR2 YSYEKL. V was cut by 1 base and J by 0 bases, with 10 bases left in between. The CDR3 coding sequence is TGCGCCAGCAGCCAAGCTCGAGTAAGCTCTGGAAACACCATATATTTT. This gives the protein CASSQARVSSGNTIYF.

The chain joins TRBV11-3 to TRBJ2-2; D may be TRBD2 (7 bases). V shed 0 bases and J shed 7 bases, with 15 bases lying between them. Germline V gives CDR1 SGHNT, CDR2 YENEEA. The CDR3 is 16 residues long. The CDR3 sequence is CASSLDSGGLNGELFF. The CDR3 nucleotides read TGTGCCAGCAGCTTAGATTCGGGGGGCCTCAACGGGGAGCTGTTTTTT.

The chain carries TRBV6-5 and TRBJ2-5; D is perhaps TRBD1 (6 bases). This CDR3 is 14 amino acids long. Per the germline V gene, CDR1 is MNHEY and CDR2 is SVGAGI. The ends were cut back, 6 bases at V and 4 bases at J, with 15 bases in the middle. As DNA, the CDR3 is TGTGCCAGCAGACCGGGACACCAGGGAGAGACCCAGTACTTC. Protein sequence: CASRPGHQGETQYF.

The chain links TRBV13 to TRBJ2-2; D remains unclear. Per the germline V gene, CDR1 is PRHDT and CDR2 is FYEKMQ (reference sequence). This CDR3 contains 13 residues. Trimming pared 0 bases from V and 8 bases from J, leaving 7 bases between. Written as DNA, the CDR3 is TGTGCCAGCAGCTTAGGCCCTAGGGGGGAGCTGTTTTTT. It codes for CASSLGPRGELFF.